Presented here are 6 T cell receptor beta chains from one specimen sequenced in a study of blood T cell repertoires in COVID-19. TCRdb's copy holds only in-frame clones and misses some; the assay was immunoSEQ multiplex PCR. The sample lists 200,000 to 300,000 clones, more than 75% occurring once. Input material: PBMCs or T cells enriched from blood (not recorded which). Receptor source: a woman aged 50 to 65 who had recovered from COVID-19.

The chain couples TRBV3-1 (or the pseudogene TRBV3-2) to TRBJ1-1, with unresolved D. Trimming shortened V by 5 bases and J by 3 bases, and 13 bases separated the two germline ends. The length of the CDR3 is 14 residues. The germline V gene has CDR1 LGHDT and CDR2 YNNKEL (reference sequence). CDR3 amino acids: CASSSDRGYTEAFF. For the CDR3, the DNA is TGTGCCAGCAGCTCGGACCGGGGATACACTGAAGCTTTCTTT.

This clone appeared a single time. The CDR3 coding sequence is TGTGCCAGCTGGAGGGGGAACACTGAAGCTTTCTTT. Residues: CASWRGNTEAFF. J is TRBJ1-1 and V is TRBV6-5; tentatively, D is TRBD1 (5 bases). Per the germline V gene, CDR1 is MNHEY and CDR2 is SVGAGI. Trimming shortened V by 8 bases and J by 1 base, and 8 bases separated the two germline ends. The CDR3 is 12 residues long.

This chain links TRBV4-3 with TRBJ1-1, with D possibly matching TRBD1 (6 bases). The CDR3 is 13 residues long. In germline, CDR1 is LGHNA, CDR2 YSLEER. Trimming stripped 2 bases from V and 9 bases from J, with 13 bases between. CDR3 residues: CASSQHQGQQAFF. Written as DNA, the CDR3 is TGCGCCAGCAGCCAACATCAAGGACAGCAAGCTTTCTTT.

The rearrangement links TRBV6-5 to TRBJ1-1, with a tentative D call TRBD1 (6 bases). This CDR3 is built from 16 residues. Trimming shortened V by 3 bases and J by 0 bases, and 14 bases separated the two germline ends. Germline CDR1 is MNHEY and CDR2 is SVGAGI. The CDR3 nucleotides read TGTGCCAGCAGTTATTCCCGGACAGTGATGAACACTGAAGCTTTCTTT. Protein: CASSYSRTVMNTEAFF.

The chain is built from TRBV7-2 and TRBJ1-6; 7 bases align to TRBD1. V shed 2 bases and J 4 bases; nucleotides not matched to a gene: 2. The germline CDR1 and CDR2 sequences are SGHTA and FQGNSA. The CDR3 sequence is 15 residues long. The CDR3 DNA reads as TGTGCCAGCAGCTTAACAGGGGTGTATAATTCACCCCTCCACTTT. Protein product: CASSLTGVYNSPLHF.

Details on this clone: Additional DNA sequences in this sample encode the identical CDR3. The chain couples TRBV29-1 to TRBJ2-6; no clear D gene. This CDR3 has 13 amino acids. Germline-derived CDR1 and CDR2 are SQVTM and ANQGSEA. Trimming removed 6 bases at V and 1 base at J, with 7 bases between. The CDR3 DNA is TGCAGCGTCGCCAGTTCTGGGGCCAACGTCCTGACTTTC. It translates to CSVASSGANVLTF.